This T cell receptor beta chain appears in the sequencing data of a study of circulating tumor DNA in untreated peripheral T-cell lymphoma. TCRdb keeps only in-frame clones here, not all; method: immunoSEQ multiplex PCR. Of fewer than 11,000 clones listed, roughly 80% are singletons. This clone was recorded once. CDR1 and CDR2 from the germline V gene are SGHRS and YFSETQ. After removal of 4 bases from V and 3 bases from J, the junction contained 5 bases not matched to a gene. The CDR3 totals 15 residues. This receptor was identified in a human donor with peripheral T-cell lymphoma. Sequenced sample: tumor tissue. The chain combines TRBV5-1 with TRBJ1-2; 11 nucleotides align to TRBD1. The CDR3 spells CASSTDRGRDYGYTF. The CDR3 bases are TGCGCCAGCAGCACGGACAGGGGGCGCGACTATGGCTACACCTTC.